The clone carrying this T cell receptor (beta chain) occurred many times. Its antigen is currently unknown. This CDR3 comprises 13 residues. The germline gives CDR1 GTSNPN, CDR2 SVGIG (reference sequence). Trimming removed 4 bases from V and 3 bases from J, with 13 bases in between. The starting material, more than 8.5 ml of fresh peripheral blood, provided the PBMCs. TCR beta CDR3 regions were amplified from RNA transcripts. First-round RT-PCR with HTBI primers preceded a second-round multiplex PCR. MiXCR, applied by TCRdb to the multiplex PCR reads, yields one record per CDR3 protein. The sample yields over 500,000 distinct CDR3 sequences, roughly 20% seen once. This specimen comes from a study of Graves' ophthalmopathy and Graves' hyperthyroidism. Study-level findings and limits: It was with approximately 69% sensitivity and just under 75% specificity that the model predicted ophthalmopathy progression.

The clonotype comes from a woman between 18 and 30 years old with stable Graves' hyperthyroidism. Some clones in this sample may be carry-over from other donors' samples. V and J are TRBV30 and TRBJ2-7; D is perhaps TRBD2 (6 bases). Material: peripheral blood. CDR3 DNA sequence: TGTGCCTGGACTAGAAGTAGCGGCTACGAGCAGTACTTC. Translation: CAWTRSSGYEQYF.